These 26 T cell receptor beta chains came from one sample sequenced in a study of cytomegalovirus exposure and HLA in healthy donors. The PCR ran on 60 Vbeta and 13 Jbeta primers. TCRdb's table, derived via immunoSEQ multiplex PCR, lists solely in-frame clones and lacks some. The sample includes tens of thousands of clones, roughly 81% seen only once; the top ten take 1.5% to 2%. Sequencing input: PBMCs. These receptors came from a young woman in good health and CMV-seronegative.

This clone appeared a single time. The J gene is TRBJ1-5, the V gene TRBV28; 10 bases fit TRBD1. The CDR3 spans 16 residues. The germline V gene encodes CDR1 MDHEN and CDR2 SYDVKM. With V trimmed by 7 bases and J by 3 bases, 9 bases remained unmatched. The CDR3 sequence: CASTSRQGAANQPQHF. The CDR3 DNA reads TGTGCCAGCACTTCCCGACAGGGGGCGGCCAATCAGCCCCAGCATTTT.

The V and J genes are TRBV18 and TRBJ2-5, with D unclear. Germline V gives CDR1 KGHSH, CDR2 LQKENI. The CDR3 loop spans 16 amino acids. The V end lost 5 bases, the J end lost 0 bases, and 16 bases lay between the germline ends. DNA of the CDR3: TGTGCCAGCTCATCCGATGCGGCAGCAGACCAAGAGACCCAGTACTTC. It translates to CASSSDAAADQETQYF.

CDR3 DNA: TGTGCCAGTACCGGGACAGCCTACAATGAGCAGTTCTTC. Its protein product is CASTGTAYNEQFF. This sequence joins TRBV2 and TRBJ2-1, with 7 bases identical to TRBD1. After removal of 9 bases from V and 2 bases from J, the junction contained 4 bases not matched to a gene. This CDR3 is built from 13 residues. The germline V gene has CDR1 SNHLY and CDR2 FYNNEI.

This chain links TRBV7-9 with TRBJ2-3, with TRBD2 identical over 14 bases. CDR1 SEHNR and CDR2 FQNEAQ come from the germline V gene (reference sequence). The ends lost 0 bases at V and 5 bases at J; junction bases unmatched: 4. There are 17 residues in the CDR3. CDR3 bases: TGTGCCAGCAGCTTAGCTTCAGGGACTAGCGGGAGAGATACGCAGTATTTT. It yields the protein CASSLASGTSGRDTQYF.

The rearrangement links TRBV6-6 to TRBJ1-1; D is unresolved. From germline, CDR1 is MNHNY and CDR2 SVGAGI (reference sequence). This CDR3 comprises 14 residues. Trimming shortened V by 0 bases and J by 11 bases, and 16 bases separated the two germline ends. The CDR3 sequence: CASSYSGGLRMAFF. For the CDR3, the DNA is TGTGCCAGCAGTTACTCGGGAGGCCTCAGGATGGCTTTCTTT.

The chain combines TRBV27 with TRBJ2-7, with 12 bases matching TRBD2. The V gene end was trimmed by 5 bases and the J gene end by 2 bases; junction bases not matched to a gene: 10. Per germline, CDR1 MNHEY and CDR2 SMNVEV (reference sequence). The CDR3 contains 17 residues. As DNA, the CDR3 is TGTGCCAGCAGTCGCCCGGGACTAGCGGGTCTAACCTACGAGCAGTACTTC. It encodes CASSRPGLAGLTYEQYF.

This chain links TRBV19 with TRBJ2-3; D gene unclear. The length of the CDR3 is 14 residues. In germline, CDR1 is LNHDA, CDR2 SQIVND (reference sequence). V was cut by 5 bases and J by 6 bases, with 15 bases left in between. The CDR3 region has the DNA TGTGCCAGTAGTCTCGGCCCAGGTTCTGATACGCAGTATTTT. Translating it yields CASSLGPGSDTQYF.

The chain links TRBV19 to TRBJ2-2, with TRBD2 matching over 8 bases. Germline CDR1 LNHDA, CDR2 SQIVND (reference sequence). Germline trimming cut 3 bases from V and 7 bases from J; bases unmatched to any gene: 10. The CDR3 loop spans 16 amino acids. The CDR3 coding sequence is TGTGCCAGTAGTATTCGGGCGGGAGGAGCGGTCGGGGAGCTGTTTTTT. It specifies CASSIRAGGAVGELFF. Supplemented by reference TRBV19 and TRBJ2-2, the full variable domain reads DGGITQSPKYLFRKEGQNVTLSCEQNLNHDAMYWYRQDPGQGLRLIYYSQIVNDFQKGDIAEGYSVSREKKESFPLTVTSAQKNPTAFYLCASSIRAGGAVGELFFGEGSRLTVL.

This clone was seen a single time. Germline and junction disagree at one end, which may indicate a read error. The chain links TRBV7-9 to TRBJ2-2, with D unresolved. This CDR3 is 15 amino acids long. Germline V gene sequence: CDR1 SEHNR, CDR2 FQNEAQ (reference sequence). The CDR3 region is CAGSLRDSNTGELFF. For the CDR3, the DNA is TGTGCCGGCAGCTTAAGAGATTCGAACACCGGGGAGCTGTTTTTT.

V and J are TRBV5-1 and TRBJ1-3; tentative D call: TRBD1 (5 bases). Per the germline V gene, CDR1 is SGHRS and CDR2 is YFSETQ. Trimming left V 5 bases short and J 0 bases short, with 12 bases between. CDR3 length: 15 residues. The CDR3 DNA is TGCGCCAGCAGAGGCCAGGGCCTCTCTGGAAACACCATATATTTT. Translating gives CASRGQGLSGNTIYF.

The chain links TRBV2 to TRBJ1-2, with D tentatively TRBD1 (5 bases). The germline V and J ends were trimmed by 6 bases and 8 bases, with 13 bases remaining between them. Germline values: CDR1 SNHLY, CDR2 FYNNEI. The CDR3 loop spans 12 amino acids. CDR3 residues: CASRPTGGGYTF. The CDR3 nucleotides are TGTGCCAGCAGGCCCACGGGGGGAGGCTACACCTTC.

The chain is built from TRBV5-1 and TRBJ2-1; TRBD2 agrees at 7 bases. The CDR3 consists of 16 residues. Germline CDR1 and CDR2: SGHRS and YFSETQ. Germline trimming cut 4 bases from V and 3 bases from J; bases unmatched to any gene: 10. The CDR3 DNA reads TGCGCCAGCAGCATACTGGGGGGGATTGACTACAATGAGCAGTTCTTC. It codes for CASSILGGIDYNEQFF.

Here the CDR3 reads CASSQGGTGGDEQYF. CDR3 DNA sequence: TGCGCCAGCAGCCAGGGCGGGACAGGGGGCGACGAGCAGTACTTC. The chain links TRBV4-3 to TRBJ2-7; 12 bases match TRBD1. The CDR3 loop spans 15 amino acids. V shed 3 bases, J shed 5 bases, and the junction held 5 bases outside the gene matches. Germline-derived CDR1 and CDR2 are LGHNA and YSLEER.

The chain links TRBV5-1 to TRBJ2-3; a possible D gene is TRBD2 (6 bases). The CDR3 covers 16 residues. The ends were cut back, 4 bases at V and 4 bases at J, with 19 bases in the middle. CDR1 SGHRS and CDR2 YFSETQ come from the germline V gene. CDR3 protein: CASSPGAVSPPDTQYF. The CDR3 DNA reads TGCGCCAGCAGCCCGGGAGCGGTATCCCCTCCAGATACGCAGTATTTT.

The chain uses TRBV7-9 and TRBJ2-7; the match to TRBD2 covers 7 bases. V gave up 0 bases and J gave up 6 bases; unmatched junction bases: 2. The CDR3 has 13 residues. Germline CDR1 reads SEHNR; CDR2 reads FQNEAQ (reference sequence). The CDR3 DNA follows: TGTGCCAGCAGCTTAGCTTGGGGGGGCGAGCAGTACTTC. It encodes CASSLAWGGEQYF.

About this clone itself: Other nucleotide sequences from this sample produce the same CDR3. This chain joins TRBV28 and TRBJ1-2; no clear D gene. The CDR3 has 13 residues. CDR1 and CDR2 from the germline V gene are MDHEN and SYDVKM. The V end was cut by 6 bases, the J end by 5 bases, with 13 bases between. As DNA, the CDR3 is TGTGCCAGCAGCTTTACCGGGTTTTATGGCTACACCTTC. Protein sequence: CASSFTGFYGYTF.

This clone was counted between two and nine times. The rearrangement joins TRBV18 to TRBJ2-1; tentatively, D is TRBD2 (7 bases). This CDR3 contains 21 residues. Trimming shortened V by 3 bases and J by 4 bases, and 31 bases separated the two germline ends. The germline gives CDR1 KGHSH, CDR2 LQKENI. The CDR3 sequence: CASSPVPPPGRGEGLYNEQFF. The DNA for the CDR3 is TGTGCCAGCTCACCGGTACCCCCGCCAGGGAGGGGGGAGGGCCTGTACAATGAGCAGTTCTTC.

The rearrangement joins TRBV11-2 to TRBJ1-1, with 10 bases fitting TRBD1. Germline values: CDR1 SGHAT, CDR2 FQNNGV. The CDR3 has 15 residues. Unmatched junction bases numbered 8, after V lost 3 bases and J lost 7 bases. The chain's CDR3 is CASSFPGQGLVEAFF. In nucleotides, the CDR3 is TGTGCCAGCAGCTTCCCGGGACAGGGGTTAGTTGAAGCTTTCTTT.

In this sample, this clone turned up a few times. This chain joins TRBV5-6 and TRBJ2-7; 13 bases line up with TRBD2. V shed 5 bases and J 4 bases; nucleotides not matched to a gene: 0. This CDR3 is built from 13 residues. Germline V gives CDR1 SGHDT, CDR2 YYEEEE. The CDR3 loop reads CASRTSGRYEQYF. DNA for the CDR3: TGTGCCAGCAGGACTAGCGGGAGGTACGAGCAGTACTTC.

This clone was seen only once. The rearrangement joins TRBV28 to TRBJ2-7, with TRBD1 matching over 9 bases. CDR3 size: 14 residues. The ends lost 6 bases at V and 6 bases at J; junction bases unmatched: 9. CDR1 is MDHEN, CDR2 SYDVKM, per germline. This chain's CDR3 is CASRTGTGSSEQYF. Here the CDR3 DNA reads TGTGCCAGCAGGACCGGGACAGGGAGCTCCGAGCAGTACTTC.

This clone was detected only a few times. The CDR3 DNA reads TGTGCCAGCAGCTTAGGGCCACAAGAGACCCAGTACTTC. Encoded protein: CASSLGPQETQYF. The rearrangement links TRBV7-8 to TRBJ2-5; unclear D gene. Trimming cost V 1 base and J 2 bases, with 5 bases left between them. The germline gives CDR1 SGHVS, CDR2 FQNEAQ. The CDR3 loop spans 13 amino acids.

The J gene is TRBJ2-7, the V gene TRBV5-1; D gene unclear. This CDR3 has 11 residues. Germline V gives CDR1 SGHRS, CDR2 YFSETQ. V was cut by 7 bases and J by 6 bases, with 11 bases left in between. The CDR3 region has the DNA TGCGCCAGCCGTAGAGTGAGCGAGCAGTACTTC. Residues: CASRRVSEQYF.

This chain connects TRBV6-9 to TRBJ2-3, with 7 bases lining up with TRBD2. CDR3 length equals 14 residues. Germline lookup yields CDR1 MNHGY and CDR2 SVAAGI. V lost 5 bases to trimming and J lost 8 bases; unmatched junction nucleotides: 10. CDR3 nucleotide sequence: TGTGCCAGCAGTACCCCCTCTAGCGGTCTTACGCAGTATTTT. Translation gives CASSTPSSGLTQYF.

CDR3: CASSSRGGANVLTF. CDR3 nucleotides: TGTGCCAGCAGTTCCCGGGGGGGGGCCAACGTCCTGACTTTC. The V call is TRBV6-5, the J call TRBJ2-6, with a possible D match to TRBD2 (6 bases). The germline gives CDR1 MNHEY, CDR2 SVGAGI. The V and J ends lost 4 bases and 4 bases respectively, with 8 bases between them. This CDR3 contains 14 residues.

As concerns this clone: Other nucleotide sequences from this sample produce the same CDR3. This chain connects TRBV5-6 to TRBJ2-1; 7 bases agree with TRBD2. CDR3 size: 15 residues. Germline trimming cut 0 bases from V and 1 base from J; bases unmatched to any gene: 1. Germline V gives CDR1 SGHDT, CDR2 YYEEEE. Here the CDR3 reads CASSLGLASYNEQFF. The CDR3 DNA sequence: TGTGCCAGCAGCTTGGGACTAGCTTCCTACAATGAGCAGTTCTTC. Filled out from reference TRBV5-6 and TRBJ2-1, the complete variable domain reads DAGVTQSPTHLIKTRGQQVTLRCSPKSGHDTVSWYQQALGQGPQFIFQYYEEEERQRGNFPDRFSGHQFPNYSSELNVNALLLGDSALYLCASSLGLASYNEQFFGPGTRLTVL.

The gene calls are TRBV6-5 and TRBJ1-4; D ambiguous. Germline lookup yields CDR1 MNHEY and CDR2 SVGAGI. V was pared by 3 bases and J by 5 bases, with 10 bases between. The CDR3 extends over 14 amino acids. The CDR3, as DNA: TGTGCCAGCAGTTATTTAGCGGGGAATGAAAAACTGTTTTTT. As protein: CASSYLAGNEKLFF.